What follows are 11 T cell receptor beta chains derived from one specimen sequenced in a study of CD8 T cells in Susac syndrome. Random hexamers were used to reverse transcribe about 0.5 to 1 ug of RNA. One entry per CDR3 protein results from TCRdb running MiXCR on the immunoSEQ multiplex PCR reads. The sample records about 210,000 distinct CDR3 sequences, roughly 96% being singletons. What was sequenced was CD4+ T cells from PBMCs. These TCRs come from a human donor with multiple sclerosis.

This chain joins TRBV9 and TRBJ1-6; possible D gene TRBD1, 6 bases. Trimming pared 2 bases from V and 10 bases from J, leaving 13 bases between. Germline V CDR1 and CDR2: SGDLS, YYNGEE. There are 14 residues in the CDR3. The CDR3 protein is CASSVSGVNSPLHF. CDR3 DNA sequence: TGTGCCAGCAGCGTTTCAGGGGTAAACTCACCCCTCCACTTT. Variable domain in full (rest from reference TRBV9 and TRBJ1-6): DSGVTQTPKHLITATGQRVTLRCSPRSGDLSVYWYQQSLDQGLQFLIQYYNGEERAKGNILERFSAQQFPDLHSELNLSSLELGDSALYFCASSVSGVNSPLHFGNGTRLTVT.

J is TRBJ1-6 and V is TRBV2, with 7 positions matching TRBD1. Trimming cost V 0 bases and J 7 bases; bases outside gene matches: 6. The germline V gene encodes CDR1 SNHLY and CDR2 FYNNEI. The CDR3 covers 16 residues. CDR3 sequence: CASSEAGRGRNSPLHF. CDR3 sequence (DNA): TGTGCCAGCAGTGAAGCGGGCAGGGGGAGGAATTCACCCCTCCACTTT. The full variable domain, its missing parts supplied by reference TRBV2 and TRBJ1-6, is EPEVTQTPSHQVTQMGQEVILRCVPISNHLYFYWYRQILGQKVEFLVSFYNNEISEKSEIFDDQFSVERPDGSNFTLKIRSTKLEDSAMYFCASSEAGRGRNSPLHFGNGTRLTVT.

The count of this clonotype is one. The V and J genes are TRBV12-3 or TRBV12-4 and TRBJ2-7; no definite D call. V lost 5 bases to trimming and J lost 3 bases, with 11 bases between them. The CDR3 runs to 13 residues. The CDR3 DNA reads TGTGCCAGCAGTCCCTTGTCTGGCTACGAGCAGTACTTC. Translated, it gives CASSPLSGYEQYF.

This clonotype was seen only once. The J gene is TRBJ2-6, the V gene TRBV27, with D unclear. CDR3 length: 14 amino acids. V was pared by 6 bases and J by 2 bases, with 8 bases between. Germline lookup yields CDR1 MNHEY and CDR2 SMNVEV (reference sequence). The CDR3 sequence is CASSELTGANVLTF. CDR3 in DNA: TGTGCCAGCAGCGAACTGACTGGGGCCAACGTCCTGACTTTC.

The V gene is TRBV3-1, the J gene TRBJ1-2; the D is unclear. Germline-derived CDR1 and CDR2 are LGHDT and YNNKEL (reference sequence). The V and J ends lost 1 base and 5 bases respectively, with 5 bases between them. CDR3 length: 12 residues. The DNA for the CDR3 is TGTGCCAGCAGCCAAGTAGAGTATGGCTACACCTTC. Translation: CASSQVEYGYTF. The full variable domain, its missing parts supplied by reference TRBV3-1 and TRBJ1-2, is DTAVSQTPKYLVTQMGNDKSIKCEQNLGHDTMYWYKQDSKKFLKIMFSYNNKELIINETVPNRFSPKSPDKAHLNLHINSLELGDSAVYFCASSQVEYGYTFGSGTRLTVV.

The chain joins TRBV28 to TRBJ2-3, with D uncertain. Germline lookup yields CDR1 MDHEN and CDR2 SYDVKM. The germline V and J ends were trimmed by 10 bases and 0 bases, with 14 bases remaining between them. The CDR3 loop spans 14 amino acids. The CDR3 nucleotides read TGTGCCACCCTGGACCGGGCGAGCACAGATACGCAGTATTTT. It is translated as CATLDRASTDTQYF. Drawing the rest from reference TRBV28 and TRBJ2-3, the complete variable domain is DVKVTQSSRYLVKRTGEKVFLECVQDMDHENMFWYRQDPGLGLRLIYFSYDVKMKEKGDIPEGYSVSREKKERFSLILESASTNQTSMYLCATLDRASTDTQYFGPGTRLTVL.

The V and J genes are TRBV20-1 and TRBJ2-3; TRBD1 matches at 7 bases. J lost 0 bases, V lost 6 bases, and 6 bases had no gene match. Germline CDR1 is DFQATT and CDR2 is SNEGSKA (reference sequence). This CDR3 is built from 14 residues. In DNA, the CDR3 is TGCAGTGCACCCAGGGGGTCCAGCACAGATACGCAGTATTTT. The encoded protein is CSAPRGSSTDTQYF.

The chain joins TRBV29-1 to TRBJ2-1, with D perhaps matching TRBD2 (6 bases). Trimming shortened V by 6 bases and J by 4 bases, and 19 bases separated the two germline ends. The CDR3 has 15 amino acids. Germline CDR1 is SQVTM and CDR2 is ANQGSEA. Here the CDR3 reads CSVLGPTGGYNEQFF. The CDR3 bases are TGCAGCGTCCTCGGCCCTACTGGAGGGTACAATGAGCAGTTCTTC.

The chain couples TRBV7-2 to TRBJ1-3; D not resolved. Trimming removed 0 bases from V and 0 bases from J, with 9 bases in between. The CDR3 is 16 residues long. From germline, CDR1 is SGHTA and CDR2 FQGNSA. For the CDR3, the DNA is TGTGCCAGCAGCTTAGCCTTCGGTACCTCTGGAAACACCATATATTTT. As protein: CASSLAFGTSGNTIYF.

The V call is TRBV12-3 or TRBV12-4, the J call TRBJ2-5; D might be TRBD1 or TRBD2, each matching 5 bases. This CDR3 comprises 12 residues. V lost 5 bases and J 14 bases, leaving 18 bases between the germline ends. In nucleotides, the CDR3 is TGTGCCAGCAGTACCCGGGACCTCATCCCCTACTTC. It encodes CASSTRDLIPYF.

This sequence joins TRBV28 and TRBJ2-5; tentatively, D is TRBD1 or TRBD2 (6 bases each). The germline V gene encodes CDR1 MDHEN and CDR2 SYDVKM. V was pared by 10 bases and J by 4 bases, with 13 bases between. The CDR3 spans 12 residues. The CDR3 region has the DNA TGTGCCACTGAGGGGGGCCGAGAGACCCAGTACTTC. Residues: CATEGGRETQYF.